This entry concerns a single T cell receptor beta chain. The entry originates in a study of blood T cell repertoires in COVID-19. Study as a whole: Samples of COVID-19 (acute and convalescent) were obtained from the United States, Italy and Spain. T cells, B-cell-depleted T cells, or PBMCs supplied cDNA or gDNA.

V shed 7 bases, J shed 5 bases, and the junction held 8 bases outside the gene matches. Germline CDR1 is KGHDR and CDR2 is SFDVKD. The CDR3 consists of 14 residues. Seattle researchers signed up patients amid active infection and tracked them longitudinally. The authors' processing: Researchers report that nucleated cell counts were estimated from reference gene primer amplification. Method: immunoSEQ multiplex PCR; TCRdb's copy keeps in-frame clones and lacks some. V, J and clone size were drawn from that table, and D and trimming were deduced from the DNA. The profile covers tens of thousands of clones, with 60% to 80% appearing a single time and about 2.1% taken by the ten largest.

The chain joins TRBV24-1 to TRBJ2-3; TRBD2 matches at 7 bases. Sample: peripheral blood. The sequence derives from a man between 65 and 80 years old with COVID-19, enrolled during active disease. The CDR3 region has the DNA TGTGCCACCAGCCCCAGCGGGACCAGAGATACGCAGTATTTT. Amino acid sequence: CATSPSGTRDTQYF.